The 13 T cell receptor beta chains presented below share a single source sample, sequenced in a study of blood T cell repertoires in COVID-19. Here immunoSEQ multiplex PCR was the method, and the copy in TCRdb shows in-frame clones only, minus some. The sample consists of roughly 500,000 clones, 75% to 90% of them appearing once. Sequenced: peripheral blood. Receptor source: a human donor in a cohort sampled during active COVID-19.

This rearrangement joins TRBV5-6 to TRBJ1-4, with 7 bases aligning to TRBD1. This CDR3 has 16 residues. Germline V lookup: CDR1 SGHDT, CDR2 YYEEEE. V shed 2 bases and J 6 bases; nucleotides not matched to a gene: 10. The CDR3 loop is CASSFKPTGMDEKLFF. CDR3 nucleotides: TGTGCCAGCAGCTTCAAACCGACAGGGATGGATGAAAAACTGTTTTTT.

V gene TRBV4-3 combines with J gene TRBJ2-7; 10 bases align to TRBD1. The CDR3 runs to 16 residues. Germline V gives CDR1 LGHNA, CDR2 YSLEER. V gave up 1 base and J gave up 7 bases; unmatched junction bases: 10. For the CDR3, the DNA is TGCGCCAGCAGCCAAGCTATGACAGGGGGCGGAAAAGAGCAGTACTTC. Its translation: CASSQAMTGGGKEQYF.

The J gene is TRBJ2-1, the V gene TRBV2; 8 positions match TRBD1. After removal of 5 bases from V and 2 bases from J, the junction contained 5 bases not matched to a gene. Germline CDR1 reads SNHLY; CDR2 reads FYNNEI. CDR3 length: 15 amino acids. Here the CDR3 reads CASSSDRGPYNEQFF. For the CDR3, the DNA is TGTGCCAGCAGTTCCGACAGGGGCCCCTACAATGAGCAGTTCTTC.

This clone was observed once. The V call is TRBV5-1, the J call TRBJ2-3, with 8 bases matching TRBD1. From germline, CDR1 is SGHRS and CDR2 YFSETQ. J was trimmed by 0 bases and V by 4 bases; bases with no gene match: 4. This CDR3 spans 15 amino acids. The CDR3 region is CASSMTGASTDTQYF. CDR3 DNA: TGCGCCAGCAGCATGACAGGGGCTAGCACAGATACGCAGTATTTT.

This clone appeared a single time. This chain joins TRBV3-1 (or the pseudogene TRBV3-2) and TRBJ2-7; 9 bases align to TRBD2. Looked up from germline, CDR1 is LGHDT and CDR2 is YNNKEL (reference sequence). This CDR3 spans 14 amino acids. Trimming took 4 bases from V and 3 from J; bases not matched to a gene: 4. The CDR3 DNA is TGTGCCAGCAGCCTTAGCGGGAGTCTCTACGAGCAGTACTTC. The encoded protein is CASSLSGSLYEQYF.

This chain joins TRBV19 and TRBJ2-1, with 7 positions matching TRBD2. Germline lookup yields CDR1 LNHDA and CDR2 SQIVND (reference sequence). Trimming cost V 3 bases and J 0 bases; bases outside gene matches: 5. The CDR3 consists of 16 residues. The CDR3 nucleotides read TGTGCCAGTAGTATTCAGCGGGGATACTCCTACAATGAGCAGTTCTTC. This gives the protein CASSIQRGYSYNEQFF.

The genes are TRBV27 and TRBJ1-5, with D possibly TRBD1 on 5 matching bases. This CDR3 has 15 residues. V lost 3 bases and J lost 5, with 14 bases in between. Germline lookup yields CDR1 MNHEY and CDR2 SMNVEV (reference sequence). CDR3 residues: CASSFRGLGYQPQHF. The DNA of the CDR3 is TGTGCCAGCAGTTTTCGGGGGTTGGGCTATCAGCCCCAGCATTTT.

This chain links TRBV30 with TRBJ1-2; D is perhaps TRBD1 (6 bases). V was cut by 5 bases and J by 3 bases, with 16 bases left in between. CDR1 and CDR2 from the germline V gene are GTSNPN and SVGIG (reference sequence). CDR3 length equals 14 residues. CDR3 in DNA: TGTGCCTGGGGCCGGGACATCAGGGACTATGGCTACACCTTC. Encoded protein: CAWGRDIRDYGYTF.

This chain links TRBV9 with TRBJ2-1; 8 nucleotides align to TRBD2. The ends lost 4 bases at V and 8 bases at J; junction bases unmatched: 11. Germline V gives CDR1 SGDLS, CDR2 YYNGEE. The CDR3 is made up of 15 amino acids. CDR3 coding DNA: TGTGCCAGCAGCCCAATAGCGGGGAGTCGAGATGAGCAGTTCTTC. It codes for CASSPIAGSRDEQFF.

In DNA form, the CDR3 reads TGTGCCAGCAGTTACTCGATCGGGAATTCACCCCTCCACTTT. Translated, it gives CASSYSIGNSPLHF. The genes are TRBV6-5 and TRBJ1-6; no clear D gene. This CDR3 has 14 residues. The V end lost 0 bases, the J end lost 7 bases, and 7 bases lay between the germline ends. From germline, CDR1 is MNHEY and CDR2 SVGAGI.

The chain links TRBV4-2 to TRBJ2-1; D might be TRBD1 (6 bases). Germline CDR1 and CDR2: LGHNA and YNFKEQ. The CDR3 length is 15 residues. The germline V and J ends were trimmed by 1 base and 3 bases, with 10 bases remaining between them. Written as DNA, the CDR3 is TGTGCCAGCAGCCAAGGGTCGGACAGCTACAATGAGCAGTTCTTC. It specifies CASSQGSDSYNEQFF.

The chain links TRBV7-2 to TRBJ2-5; 7 bases line up with TRBD2. V lost 3 bases to trimming and J lost 0 bases; unmatched junction nucleotides: 4. CDR3 length: 15 amino acids. Germline assignment: CDR1 SGHTA and CDR2 FQGNSA. The CDR3 bases are TGTGCCAGCAGCTTTCAGCGGGAAAACCAAGAGACCCAGTACTTC. Amino acids: CASSFQRENQETQYF.

The chain has TRBV28 and TRBJ1-2; 9 nucleotides align to TRBD1. In germline, CDR1 is MDHEN, CDR2 SYDVKM. The CDR3 is 14 residues long. J lost 7 bases, V lost 3 bases, and 6 bases had no gene match. DNA of the CDR3: TGTGCCAGCAGTTTGATTACAGGGGGCGCTGGCTACACCTTC. Its protein is CASSLITGGAGYTF.